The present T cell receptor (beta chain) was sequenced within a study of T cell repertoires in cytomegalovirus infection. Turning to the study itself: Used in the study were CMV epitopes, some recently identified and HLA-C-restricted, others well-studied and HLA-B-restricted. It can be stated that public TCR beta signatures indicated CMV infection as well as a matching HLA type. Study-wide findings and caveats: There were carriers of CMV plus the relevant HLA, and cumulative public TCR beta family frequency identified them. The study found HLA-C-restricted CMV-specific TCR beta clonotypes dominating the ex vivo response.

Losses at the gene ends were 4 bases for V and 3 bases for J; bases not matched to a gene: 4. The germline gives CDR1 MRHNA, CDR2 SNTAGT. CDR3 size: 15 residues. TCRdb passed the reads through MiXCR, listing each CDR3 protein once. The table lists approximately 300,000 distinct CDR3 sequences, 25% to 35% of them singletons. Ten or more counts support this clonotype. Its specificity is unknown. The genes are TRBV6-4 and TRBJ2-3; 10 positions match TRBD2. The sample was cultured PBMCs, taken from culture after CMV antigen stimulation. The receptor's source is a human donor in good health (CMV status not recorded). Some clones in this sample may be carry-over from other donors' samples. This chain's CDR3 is CASSAQAGGTDTQYF. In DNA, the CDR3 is TGTGCCAGCAGTGCACAAGCGGGGGGGACAGATACGCAGTATTTT.